This TCR beta chain was found in a study of T cell responses to AZD1222 COVID-19 vaccine. Study findings and constraints: Females outnumbered males among donors, who were mostly white British; clonal diversity was possibly underestimated. Targets within unmutated variant regions were reportedly found for nearly half of spike-specific TCRs.

Per the germline V gene, CDR1 is ENHRY and CDR2 is SYGVKD. Trimming stripped 11 bases from V and 6 bases from J, with 19 bases between. The CDR3 has 13 residues. Generated by immunoSEQ multiplex PCR, the TCRdb table keeps only in-frame clones and is missing some. The data show just over 150,000 clones, 87% seen once. The table lists this clone with a few counts. The antigen is unknown. The TCR originated in an adult who received the AZD1222 COVID-19 vaccine. The material was peripheral blood, obtained 28 days after the second AZD1222 dose. The V gene is TRBV10-3, the J gene TRBJ1-2, with D perhaps TRBD1 (6 bases). For the CDR3, the DNA is TGTGCCTCTAGACAGGCGCAGTACGATGGCTACACCTTC. As protein: CASRQAQYDGYTF.